This is a list of T cell receptor beta chains from one sample in a study of cytomegalovirus exposure and HLA in healthy donors. Generated by immunoSEQ multiplex PCR, the TCRdb table keeps only in-frame clones and is missing some. This table holds approximately 160,000 clones, about 96% found once. The specimen sequenced was PBMCs. The receptors derive from a young woman in good health and CMV-seronegative. The CDR3 runs from the conserved cysteine through the conserved F or W. Each record gives: CDR3 protein, CDR3 DNA, V gene, J gene, clone size, D gene. D genes are given only for firm matches. The size field is filled for only some rows; it gives once, few, many or a size class.

CDR3 protein: CASSLAGTPYEQYF
CDR3 DNA: TGTGCCAGCAGCTTGGCAGGGACACCTTACGAGCAGTACTTC
V gene: TRBV5-4
J gene: TRBJ2-7
clone size: NA
D gene: NA

CDR3 protein: CASSLGRGNTEAFF
CDR3 DNA: TGTGCCAGCAGCTTGGGCCGCGGTAACACTGAAGCTTTCTTT
V gene: TRBV5-6
J gene: TRBJ1-1
clone size: NA
D gene: NA

CDR3 protein: CASSGVGGGRTEAFF
CDR3 DNA: TGTGCCAGCAGTGGGGTAGGGGGGGGGCGGACTGAAGCTTTCTTT
V gene: TRBV9
J gene: TRBJ1-1
clone size: NA
D gene: NA

CDR3 protein: CASSQGQLSSGNTIYF
CDR3 DNA: TGCGCCAGCAGCCAAGGACAGCTTAGCTCTGGAAACACCATATATTTT
V gene: TRBV4-3
J gene: TRBJ1-3
clone size: NA
D gene: NA

CDR3 protein: CASSPGGSYEQYF
CDR3 DNA: TGTGCCAGTAGCCCAGGGGGGTCCTACGAGCAGTACTTC
V gene: TRBV19
J gene: TRBJ2-7
clone size: NA
D gene: NA

CDR3 protein: CASSLGQKKETQYF
CDR3 DNA: TGTGCCAGCAGCTTGGGACAGAAGAAAGAGACCCAGTACTTC
V gene: TRBV5-8
J gene: TRBJ2-5
clone size: NA
D gene: NA

CDR3 protein: CASSRRGLYEQYF
CDR3 DNA: TGTGCCAGCAGTCGCCGAGGCCTCTACGAGCAGTACTTC
V gene: TRBV7-2
J gene: TRBJ2-7
clone size: once
D gene: NA

CDR3 protein: CASSVGTALNSPLHF
CDR3 DNA: TGTGCCAGCAGCGTCGGGACAGCTCTGAATTCACCCCTCCACTTT
V gene: TRBV5-5
J gene: TRBJ1-6
clone size: NA
D gene: TRBD1

CDR3 protein: CASSYSLGKADTQYF
CDR3 DNA: TGTGCCAGCAGTTACTCGCTCGGGAAGGCAGATACGCAGTATTTT
V gene: TRBV6-5
J gene: TRBJ2-3
clone size: NA
D gene: NA

CDR3 protein: CASSVDIGTGAYEQYF
CDR3 DNA: TGTGCCAGCAGCGTAGACATAGGGACAGGCGCCTACGAGCAGTACTTC
V gene: TRBV9
J gene: TRBJ2-7
clone size: NA
D gene: TRBD1

CDR3 protein: CASSTQGRNTEAFF
CDR3 DNA: TGTGCCAGCAGCACACAGGGGCGGAACACTGAAGCTTTCTTT
V gene: TRBV5-5
J gene: TRBJ1-1
clone size: NA
D gene: TRBD1

CDR3 protein: CASSGGQRNTEAFF
CDR3 DNA: TGTGCCAGCAGCGGCGGACAGCGGAACACTGAAGCTTTCTTT
V gene: TRBV6-4
J gene: TRBJ1-1
clone size: NA
D gene: NA

CDR3 protein: CASSLVTGPTYEQYF
CDR3 DNA: TGTGCCAGCAGCTTAGTGACAGGGCCCACTTACGAGCAGTACTTC
V gene: TRBV11-3
J gene: TRBJ2-7
clone size: once
D gene: TRBD1

CDR3 protein: CASSLSHGGTYEQYF
CDR3 DNA: TGTGCCAGCAGCTTAAGCCACGGGGGTACCTACGAGCAGTACTTC
V gene: TRBV7-2
J gene: TRBJ2-7
clone size: NA
D gene: NA

CDR3 protein: CASSLTAGGAGNSPLHF
CDR3 DNA: TGCGCCAGCAGCCTCACAGCAGGGGGCGCAGGTAATTCACCCCTCCACTTT
V gene: TRBV5-1
J gene: TRBJ1-6
clone size: NA
D gene: TRBD1

CDR3 protein: CSGGVPNTEAFF
CDR3 DNA: TGCAGCGGGGGGGTCCCGAACACTGAAGCTTTCTTT
V gene: TRBV29-1
J gene: TRBJ1-1
clone size: NA
D gene: NA

CDR3 protein: CASSLRGVAGGHPSTDTQYF
CDR3 DNA: TGTGCTAGCAGCTTAAGGGGAGTGGCGGGGGGCCATCCTAGCACAGATACGCAGTATTTT
V gene: TRBV7-7
J gene: TRBJ2-3
clone size: NA
D gene: TRBD2

CDR3 protein: CASAGRGGPYSQETQYF
CDR3 DNA: TGTGCCTCCGCTGGGCGGGGGGGCCCCTATAGCCAAGAGACCCAGTACTTC
V gene: TRBV19
J gene: TRBJ2-5
clone size: NA
D gene: TRBD2

CDR3 protein: CASSVGPTSGGDEQFF
CDR3 DNA: TGTGCCAGCAGCGTAGGACCGACTAGCGGGGGAGATGAGCAGTTCTTC
V gene: TRBV9
J gene: TRBJ2-1
clone size: few
D gene: TRBD2

CDR3 protein: CASSFQGYNSPLHF
CDR3 DNA: TGTGCCAGCAGCTTCCAGGGATATAATTCACCCCTCCACTTT
V gene: TRBV7-9
J gene: TRBJ1-6
clone size: once
D gene: NA

CDR3 protein: CASSPGMGTVGSGANVLTF
CDR3 DNA: TGTGCCAGCTCCCCGGGAATGGGGACTGTTGGCTCTGGGGCCAACGTCCTGACTTTC
V gene: TRBV27
J gene: TRBJ2-6
clone size: NA
D gene: NA

CDR3 protein: CASSLGIQDYYEQYF
CDR3 DNA: TGTGCCAGCAGCTTGGGGATACAAGACTACTACGAGCAGTACTTC
V gene: TRBV5-4
J gene: TRBJ2-7
clone size: NA
D gene: NA

CDR3 protein: CASSPPGTVNVEQYF
CDR3 DNA: TGTGCCAGCTCACCGCCCGGGACAGTAAATGTCGAGCAGTACTTC
V gene: TRBV18
J gene: TRBJ2-7
clone size: NA
D gene: TRBD1

CDR3 protein: CASSTRTGANYGYTF
CDR3 DNA: TGTGCCAGCAGCACGAGGACAGGGGCAAACTATGGCTACACCTTC
V gene: TRBV9
J gene: TRBJ1-2
clone size: NA
D gene: TRBD1

CDR3 protein: CASPGTGGSYEQYF
CDR3 DNA: TGTGCCAGCCCCGGGACAGGGGGGTCCTACGAGCAGTACTTC
V gene: TRBV2
J gene: TRBJ2-7
clone size: NA
D gene: TRBD1

CDR3 protein: CASSILTSGETQYF
CDR3 DNA: TGCGCCAGCAGCATCCTGACTAGCGGAGAGACCCAGTACTTC
V gene: TRBV5-1
J gene: TRBJ2-5
clone size: NA
D gene: TRBD2

CDR3 protein: CASSYRGNYEQYF
CDR3 DNA: TGTGCCAGCAGTTACCGGGGGAACTACGAGCAGTACTTC
V gene: TRBV6-5
J gene: TRBJ2-7
clone size: NA
D gene: NA

CDR3 protein: CASSPPGEFGYTF
CDR3 DNA: TGTGCCAGCAGTCCTCCAGGGGAGTTTGGCTACACCTTC
V gene: TRBV5-5
J gene: TRBJ1-2
clone size: NA
D gene: NA

CDR3 protein: CASSLSRGGIDTQYF
CDR3 DNA: TGCGCCAGCAGCTTGTCGCGGGGGGGAATAGATACGCAGTATTTT
V gene: TRBV5-1
J gene: TRBJ2-3
clone size: NA
D gene: TRBD2

CDR3 protein: CASSLAPDRVEAFF
CDR3 DNA: TGTGCCAGCAGCTTAGCCCCGGACAGGGTTGAAGCTTTCTTT
V gene: TRBV7-9
J gene: TRBJ1-1
clone size: NA
D gene: TRBD1

CDR3 protein: CASSTTLTDTQADEQFF
CDR3 DNA: TGTGCCAGCAGCACCACATTGACAGATACCCAGGCTGATGAGCAGTTCTTC
V gene: TRBV7-9
J gene: TRBJ2-1
clone size: NA
D gene: NA

CDR3 protein: CASSVNSGTGELFF
CDR3 DNA: TGTGCCAGCAGCGTAAACTCTGGCACCGGGGAGCTGTTTTTT
V gene: TRBV9
J gene: TRBJ2-2
clone size: NA
D gene: NA

CDR3 protein: CASSRNSGGAGDTQYF
CDR3 DNA: TGTGCCAGCAGCCGGAATAGCGGGGGGGCGGGAGATACGCAGTATTTT
V gene: TRBV7-6
J gene: TRBJ2-3
clone size: NA
D gene: TRBD2

CDR3 protein: CASSGGPQGGYTF
CDR3 DNA: TGTGCCAGCAGTGGCGGTCCTCAGGGTGGCTACACCTTC
V gene: TRBV25-1
J gene: TRBJ1-2
clone size: NA
D gene: NA

CDR3 protein: CASSERDRGLGEKLFF
CDR3 DNA: TGTGCCAGCAGTGAAAGGGACAGGGGGCTTGGTGAAAAACTGTTTTTT
V gene: TRBV6-1
J gene: TRBJ1-4
clone size: NA
D gene: TRBD1

CDR3 protein: CASSESSGGPYEQYF
CDR3 DNA: TGTGCCAGCAGTGAATCTAGCGGGGGGCCCTACGAGCAGTACTTC
V gene: TRBV6-4
J gene: TRBJ2-7
clone size: NA
D gene: TRBD2

CDR3 protein: CASSLVVAGELFF
CDR3 DNA: TGCGCCAGCAGCTTGGTCGTCGCCGGGGAGCTGTTTTTT
V gene: TRBV5-1
J gene: TRBJ2-2
clone size: NA
D gene: NA

CDR3 protein: CASSQALTGSGELFF
CDR3 DNA: TGCGCCAGCAGCCAAGCCCTAACAGGGTCCGGGGAGCTGTTTTTT
V gene: TRBV5-1
J gene: TRBJ2-2
clone size: NA
D gene: NA

CDR3 protein: CATPGDRGYNEQFF
CDR3 DNA: TGTGCCACCCCGGGAGACAGAGGATACAATGAGCAGTTCTTC
V gene: TRBV6-1
J gene: TRBJ2-1
clone size: NA
D gene: NA

CDR3 protein: CASSLGSTTYEQYF
CDR3 DNA: TGTGCCAGCAGCTTAGGGAGCACAACCTACGAGCAGTACTTC
V gene: TRBV11-2
J gene: TRBJ2-7
clone size: NA
D gene: NA

CDR3 protein: CASSYSMQNEKLFF
CDR3 DNA: TGTGCCAGCAGTTACTCGATGCAGAATGAAAAACTGTTTTTT
V gene: TRBV6-5
J gene: TRBJ1-4
clone size: NA
D gene: NA

CDR3 protein: CASSLGSGGWGETQYF
CDR3 DNA: TGTGCCAGCAGTTTAGGTAGCGGGGGCTGGGGAGAGACCCAGTACTTC
V gene: TRBV27
J gene: TRBJ2-5
clone size: NA
D gene: TRBD2

CDR3 protein: CASSYGTGGTDTQYF
CDR3 DNA: TGTGCCAGCAGTTATGGGACAGGGGGAACAGATACGCAGTATTTT
V gene: TRBV6-6
J gene: TRBJ2-3
clone size: NA
D gene: TRBD1

CDR3 protein: CASRYRVSSYNEQFF
CDR3 DNA: TGTGCCAGTAGGTATCGGGTTAGCTCCTACAATGAGCAGTTCTTC
V gene: TRBV19
J gene: TRBJ2-1
clone size: NA
D gene: NA

CDR3 protein: CATTGTGGVDEQYF
CDR3 DNA: TGTGCCACCACCGGGACAGGGGGCGTCGACGAGCAGTACTTC
V gene: TRBV6-5
J gene: TRBJ2-7
clone size: NA
D gene: TRBD1

CDR3 protein: CASSYSNAREQYF
CDR3 DNA: TGTGCCAGCAGTTACTCGAACGCGAGGGAGCAGTACTTC
V gene: TRBV6-6
J gene: TRBJ2-7
clone size: NA
D gene: NA

CDR3 protein: CASSPPTLGELFF
CDR3 DNA: TGTGCCAGCAGCCCCCCGACTTTGGGGGAGCTGTTTTTT
V gene: TRBV7-9
J gene: TRBJ2-2
clone size: NA
D gene: NA

CDR3 protein: CASSKLDRAKNIQYF
CDR3 DNA: TGTGCCAGCAGTAAACTCGACAGGGCCAAAAACATTCAGTACTTC
V gene: TRBV6-1
J gene: TRBJ2-4
clone size: NA
D gene: NA

CDR3 protein: CASSLLQKETQYF
CDR3 DNA: TGTGCCAGCAGCTTGTTACAGAAAGAGACCCAGTACTTC
V gene: TRBV7-9
J gene: TRBJ2-5
clone size: NA
D gene: NA

CDR3 protein: CASSLFPGGGNEQFF
CDR3 DNA: TGTGCCAGCAGCTTATTCCCAGGGGGCGGCAATGAGCAGTTCTTC
V gene: TRBV11-2
J gene: TRBJ2-1
clone size: NA
D gene: TRBD1

CDR3 protein: CAWGVATELFF
CDR3 DNA: TGTGCCTGGGGGGTAGCGACGGAGCTGTTTTTT
V gene: TRBV30
J gene: TRBJ2-2
clone size: few
D gene: NA